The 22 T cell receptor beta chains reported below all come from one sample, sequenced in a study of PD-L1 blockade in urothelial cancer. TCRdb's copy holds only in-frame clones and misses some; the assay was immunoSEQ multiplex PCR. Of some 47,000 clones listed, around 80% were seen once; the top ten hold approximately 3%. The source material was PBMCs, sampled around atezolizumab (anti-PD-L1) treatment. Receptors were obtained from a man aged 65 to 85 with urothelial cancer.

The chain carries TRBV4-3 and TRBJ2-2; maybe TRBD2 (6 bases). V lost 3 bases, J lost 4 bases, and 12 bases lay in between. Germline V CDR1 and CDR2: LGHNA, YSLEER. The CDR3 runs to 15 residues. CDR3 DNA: TGCGCCAGCAGCCATGGGCGGGGTATCACCGGGGAGCTGTTTTTT. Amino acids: CASSHGRGITGELFF.

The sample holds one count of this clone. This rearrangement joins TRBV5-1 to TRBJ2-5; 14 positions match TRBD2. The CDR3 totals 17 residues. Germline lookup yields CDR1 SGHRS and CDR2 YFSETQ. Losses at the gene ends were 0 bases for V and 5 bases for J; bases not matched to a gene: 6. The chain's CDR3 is CASSLGLAGGAGETQYF. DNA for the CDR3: TGCGCCAGCAGCTTGGGACTAGCGGGAGGGGCCGGGGAGACCCAGTACTTC.

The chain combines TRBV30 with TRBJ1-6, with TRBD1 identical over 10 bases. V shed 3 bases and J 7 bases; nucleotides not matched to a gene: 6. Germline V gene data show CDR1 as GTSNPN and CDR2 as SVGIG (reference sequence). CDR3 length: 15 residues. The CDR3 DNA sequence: TGTGCCTGGAGGCCGAGACAGGGGGCGAATTCACCCCTCCACTTT. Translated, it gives CAWRPRQGANSPLHF.

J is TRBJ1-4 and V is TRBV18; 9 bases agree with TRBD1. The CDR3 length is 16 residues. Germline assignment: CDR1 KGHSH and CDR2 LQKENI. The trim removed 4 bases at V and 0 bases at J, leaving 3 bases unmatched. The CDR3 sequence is CASSHRDRATNEKLFF. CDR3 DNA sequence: TGTGCCAGCTCACACCGGGACAGGGCAACTAATGAAAAACTGTTTTTT.

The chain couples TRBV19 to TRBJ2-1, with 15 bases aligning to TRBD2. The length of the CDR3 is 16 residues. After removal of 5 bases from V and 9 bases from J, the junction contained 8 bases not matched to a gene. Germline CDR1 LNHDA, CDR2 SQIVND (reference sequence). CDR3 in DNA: TGTGCCAGTAGTTCAGGGACTAGCGGGGGGCACGGTGAGCAGTTCTTC. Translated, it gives CASSSGTSGGHGEQFF.

The CDR3 reads CASSAGDRNQPQHF. The CDR3 DNA reads as TGTGCCAGCAGCGCGGGCGACAGGAATCAGCCCCAGCATTTT. The chain employs TRBV5-6 and TRBJ1-5; a possible D gene is TRBD1 (6 bases). V was shortened by 4 bases and J by 4 bases, with 12 bases between the two germline ends. Germline lookup yields CDR1 SGHDT and CDR2 YYEEEE. The length of the CDR3 is 14 residues.

The CDR3 DNA reads as TGTGCCAGCAGCTTGCAAGAGGAGTACGAGCAGTACTTC. Its translation is CASSLQEEYEQYF. The chain uses TRBV11-2 and TRBJ2-7, with unresolved D. This CDR3 is built from 13 residues. Trimming left V 3 bases short and J 4 bases short, with 10 bases between. The V gene's germline CDR1 is SGHAT and CDR2 FQNNGV.

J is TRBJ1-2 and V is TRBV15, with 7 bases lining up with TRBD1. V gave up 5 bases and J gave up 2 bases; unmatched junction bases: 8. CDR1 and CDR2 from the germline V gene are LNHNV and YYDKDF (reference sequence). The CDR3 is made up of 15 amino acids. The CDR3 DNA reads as TGTGCCACCAGCGCCACCGGGACAGAAAACTATGGCTACACCTTC. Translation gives CATSATGTENYGYTF.

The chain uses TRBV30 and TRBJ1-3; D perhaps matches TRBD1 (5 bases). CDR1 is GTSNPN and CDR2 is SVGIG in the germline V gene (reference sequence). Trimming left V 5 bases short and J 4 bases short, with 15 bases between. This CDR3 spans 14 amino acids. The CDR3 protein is CAWAPGYGGNTIYF. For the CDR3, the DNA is TGTGCCTGGGCCCCAGGGTATGGAGGAAACACCATATATTTT.

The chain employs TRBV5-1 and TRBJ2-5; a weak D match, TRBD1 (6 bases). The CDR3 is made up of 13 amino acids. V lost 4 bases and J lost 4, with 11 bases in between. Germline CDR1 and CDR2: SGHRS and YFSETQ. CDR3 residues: CASSDGTSETQYF. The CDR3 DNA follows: TGCGCCAGCAGCGACGGGACATCAGAGACCCAGTACTTC.

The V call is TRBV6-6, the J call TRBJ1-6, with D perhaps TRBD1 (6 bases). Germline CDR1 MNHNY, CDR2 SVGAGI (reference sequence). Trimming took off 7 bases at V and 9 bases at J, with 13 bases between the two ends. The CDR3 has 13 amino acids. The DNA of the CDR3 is TGTGCCAGCACTGGGGACACACGTTCACCCCTCCACTTT. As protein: CASTGDTRSPLHF.

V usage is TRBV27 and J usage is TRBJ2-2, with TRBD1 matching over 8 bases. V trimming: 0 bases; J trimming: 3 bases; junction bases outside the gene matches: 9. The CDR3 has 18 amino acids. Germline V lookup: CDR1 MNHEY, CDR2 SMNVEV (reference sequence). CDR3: CASSLSGPDRGDTGELFF. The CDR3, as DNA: TGTGCCAGCAGTTTATCGGGACCTGACAGGGGTGACACCGGGGAGCTGTTTTTT.

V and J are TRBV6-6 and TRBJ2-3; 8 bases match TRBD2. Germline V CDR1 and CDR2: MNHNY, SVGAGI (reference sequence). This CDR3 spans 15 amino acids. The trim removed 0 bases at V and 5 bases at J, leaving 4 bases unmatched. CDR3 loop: CASSYSGGAKDTQYF. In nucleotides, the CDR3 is TGTGCCAGCAGTTACTCCGGGGGGGCGAAAGATACGCAGTATTTT.

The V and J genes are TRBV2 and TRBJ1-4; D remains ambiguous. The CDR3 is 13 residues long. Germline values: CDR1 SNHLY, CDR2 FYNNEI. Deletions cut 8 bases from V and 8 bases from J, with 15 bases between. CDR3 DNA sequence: TGTGCCAGCGAGGGAAGGGATTGGGAAAAACTGTTTTTT. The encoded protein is CASEGRDWEKLFF. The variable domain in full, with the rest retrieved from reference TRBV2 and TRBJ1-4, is EPEVTQTPSHQVTQMGQEVILRCVPISNHLYFYWYRQILGQKVEFLVSFYNNEISEKSEIFDDQFSVERPDGSNFTLKIRSTKLEDSAMYFCASEGRDWEKLFFGSGTQLSVL.

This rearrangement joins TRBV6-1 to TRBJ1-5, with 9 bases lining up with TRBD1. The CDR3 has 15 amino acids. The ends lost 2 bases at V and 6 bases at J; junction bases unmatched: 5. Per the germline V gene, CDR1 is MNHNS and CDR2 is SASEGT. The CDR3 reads CASSEIGTGIQPQHF. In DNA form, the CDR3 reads TGTGCCAGCAGTGAAATAGGGACAGGGATTCAGCCCCAGCATTTT.

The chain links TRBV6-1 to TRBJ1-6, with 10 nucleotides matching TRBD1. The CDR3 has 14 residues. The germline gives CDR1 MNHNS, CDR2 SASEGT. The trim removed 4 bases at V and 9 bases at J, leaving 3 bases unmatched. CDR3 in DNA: TGTGCCAGCAGTGGACAGGGGGCGGCTTCACCCCTCCACTTT. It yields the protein CASSGQGAASPLHF.

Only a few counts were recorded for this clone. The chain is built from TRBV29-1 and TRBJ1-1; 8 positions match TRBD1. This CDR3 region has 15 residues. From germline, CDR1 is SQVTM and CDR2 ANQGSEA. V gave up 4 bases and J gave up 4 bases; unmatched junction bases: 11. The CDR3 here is CSVGGLQGGGTEAFF. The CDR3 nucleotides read TGCAGCGTTGGGGGTCTACAGGGGGGTGGCACTGAAGCTTTCTTT.

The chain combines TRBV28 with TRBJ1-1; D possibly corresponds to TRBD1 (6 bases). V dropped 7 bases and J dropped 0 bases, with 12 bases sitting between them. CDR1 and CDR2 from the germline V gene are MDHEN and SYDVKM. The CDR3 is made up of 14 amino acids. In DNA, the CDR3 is TGTGCCAGCAAACCGGGACACCTGAACACTGAAGCTTTCTTT. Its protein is CASKPGHLNTEAFF.

The CDR3 nucleotides are TGTGCCAGCAGTGAATCCCGAGATACGCAGTATTTT. It specifies CASSESRDTQYF. This chain joins TRBV2 and TRBJ2-3; D is uncertain. Deletions cut 2 bases from V and 5 bases from J, with 5 bases between. From germline, CDR1 is SNHLY and CDR2 FYNNEI. This CDR3 is 12 amino acids long.

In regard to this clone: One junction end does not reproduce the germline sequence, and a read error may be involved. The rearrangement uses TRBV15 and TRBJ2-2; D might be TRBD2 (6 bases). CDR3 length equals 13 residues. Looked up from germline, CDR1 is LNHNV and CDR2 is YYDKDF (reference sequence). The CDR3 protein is CATNREGGGELFF. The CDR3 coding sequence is TGTGCCACCAACAGAGAGGGAGGCGGGGAGCTGTTTTTT. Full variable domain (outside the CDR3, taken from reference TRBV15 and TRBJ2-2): DAMVIQNPRYQVTQFGKPVTLSCSQTLNHNVMYWYQQKSSQAPKLLFHYYDKDFNNEADTPDNFQSRRPNTSFCFLDIRSPGLGDTAMYLCATNREGGGELFFGEGSRLTVL.

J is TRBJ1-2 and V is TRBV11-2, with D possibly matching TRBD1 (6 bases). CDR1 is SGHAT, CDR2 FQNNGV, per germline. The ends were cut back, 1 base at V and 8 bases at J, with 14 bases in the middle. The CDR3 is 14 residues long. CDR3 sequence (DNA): TGTGCCAGCAGCTTAGGGGTCTCAGGGGTCGGCTACACCTTC. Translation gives CASSLGVSGVGYTF.

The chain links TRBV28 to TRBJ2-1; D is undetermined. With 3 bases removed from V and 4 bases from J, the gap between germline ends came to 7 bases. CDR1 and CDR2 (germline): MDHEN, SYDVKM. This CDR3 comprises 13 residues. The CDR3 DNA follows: TGTGCCAGCAGTTTGGGCAGGTACAATGAGCAGTTCTTC. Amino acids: CASSLGRYNEQFF.